This is a list of T cell receptor beta chains from one sample in a study of cytomegalovirus exposure and HLA in healthy donors. The assay was immunoSEQ multiplex PCR, and TCRdb's table has in-frame clones only and misses some. The sample lists fewer than 200,000 clones; approximately 80% were seen once. Sequencing used PBMCs. The receptor source for this set is a woman between 18 and 29 years old in good health and CMV-seronegative. CDR3s include the opening cysteine and the closing phenylalanine or tryptophan. D genes are given only for firm matches. The size entry is marked missing in some rows and otherwise reads once, few, many or a size class.

size | length | J | V | D | CDR3 | DNA
NA | 17 | TRBJ2-1 | TRBV27 | TRBD2 | CASSPRLAGGGDNEQFF | TGTGCCAGCAGTCCCCGACTAGCGGGAGGGGGGGACAATGAGCAGTTCTTC
NA | 15 | TRBJ1-5 | TRBV7-3 | NA | CASSSSDSIDQPQHF | TGTGCCAGCAGCTCCTCCGACAGCATAGATCAGCCCCAGCATTTT
NA | 15 | TRBJ2-6 | TRBV6-1 | NA | CASTGQPSGANVLTF | TGTGCCAGCACGGGACAACCATCTGGGGCCAACGTCCTGACTTTC
NA | 15 | TRBJ1-1 | TRBV30 | NA | CAWTRNGGAWTEAFF | TGTGCCTGGACCCGTAATGGGGGCGCATGGACTGAAGCTTTCTTT
NA | 14 | TRBJ2-1 | TRBV6-5 | NA | CASRSTGSYNEQFF | TGTGCCAGCAGGTCAACCGGGTCCTACAATGAGCAGTTCTTC
NA | 14 | TRBJ2-5 | TRBV18 | NA | CASSLQTDQETQYF | TGTGCCAGCTCACTACAGACAGACCAAGAGACCCAGTACTTC
NA | 13 | TRBJ2-7 | TRBV28 | TRBD2 | CASRLAGHYEQYF | TGTGCCAGTAGGCTAGCGGGGCACTACGAGCAGTACTTC
few | 14 | TRBJ1-1 | TRBV6-6 | NA | CASSPTGTNTEAFF | TGTGCCAGCAGCCCGACAGGAACAAACACTGAAGCTTTCTTT
NA | 12 | TRBJ2-5 | TRBV2 | NA | CASGIEEETQYF | TGTGCCAGCGGAATAGAGGAGGAGACCCAGTACTTC
few | 14 | TRBJ1-2 | TRBV5-4 | TRBD1 | CASSTPTGEYGYTF | TGTGCCAGCAGCACTCCTACAGGGGAGTATGGCTACACCTTC
NA | 15 | TRBJ2-1 | TRBV5-1 | TRBD1 | CASSLVGTGGWEQFF | TGCGCCAGCAGCTTGGTGGGGACAGGGGGCTGGGAGCAGTTCTTC
NA | 16 | TRBJ2-6 | TRBV4-2 | NA | CASSPWGSSGANVLTF | TGTGCCAGCAGCCCGTGGGGCAGCTCTGGGGCCAACGTCCTGACTTTC
NA | 14 | TRBJ2-2 | TRBV7-8 | TRBD1 | CASSLVQGSGELFF | TGTGCCAGCAGCTTAGTACAGGGGTCCGGGGAGCTGTTTTTT
NA | 15 | TRBJ2-7 | TRBV28 | NA | CASSRYRDSLYEQYF | TGTGCCAGCAGTCGGTACAGGGATTCCCTCTACGAGCAGTACTTC
NA | 17 | TRBJ2-6 | TRBV7-2 | NA | CASSLVGVHSGANVLTF | TGTGCCAGCAGCTTAGTAGGGGTCCACTCTGGGGCCAACGTCCTGACTTTC
NA | 16 | TRBJ2-3 | TRBV19 | TRBD1 | CASGTGGGEPKDTQYF | TGTGCCAGCGGGACAGGGGGCGGGGAACCTAAAGATACGCAGTATTTT
NA | 16 | TRBJ2-3 | TRBV5-1 | TRBD1 | CASSFLQGASTDTQYF | TGCGCCAGCAGCTTTCTACAGGGGGCAAGCACAGATACGCAGTATTTT
NA | 16 | TRBJ2-7 | TRBV7-8 | NA | CASNVNVLAKSYEQYF | TGTGCCAGCAACGTAAACGTCCTAGCGAAATCCTACGAGCAGTACTTC
NA | 15 | TRBJ2-4 | TRBV5-1 | TRBD1 | CASSLAAGGLDIQYF | TGCGCCAGCAGCTTGGCCGCAGGGGGCTTGGACATTCAGTACTTC
NA | 20 | TRBJ2-7 | TRBV28 | TRBD2 | CASSPSDASGLAVFFYEQYF | TGTGCCAGCAGTCCCTCCGACGCATCTGGACTAGCGGTCTTTTTCTACGAGCAGTACTTC
few | 14 | TRBJ2-7 | TRBV2 | NA | CASSLTGTIVGQYF | TGTGCCAGCAGTCTAACAGGGACTATTGTAGGGCAGTACTTC
NA | 17 | TRBJ2-6 | TRBV7-2 | NA | CASSYTIQSSGANVLTF | TGTGCCAGCAGCTACACCATACAATCCTCTGGGGCCAACGTCCTGACTTTC
NA | 14 | TRBJ2-7 | TRBV10-3 | TRBD2 | CAISAGGPIYEQYF | TGTGCCATCAGTGCGGGGGGACCGATTTACGAGCAGTACTTC
NA | 14 | TRBJ2-2 | TRBV10-3 | TRBD2 | CAISTLAGDGELFF | TGTGCCATCAGCACGCTAGCGGGAGACGGGGAGCTGTTTTTT
few | 13 | TRBJ2-4 | TRBV11-3 | NA | CASSRGPQGIQYF | TGTGCCAGCAGCCGAGGACCCCAGGGCATTCAGTACTTC
NA | 18 | TRBJ2-5 | TRBV15 | TRBD2 | CATSRDSRASGNQETQYF | TGTGCCACCAGCAGAGATTCACGGGCTAGCGGGAACCAAGAGACCCAGTACTTC
NA | 19 | TRBJ2-7 | TRBV5-6 | TRBD1 | CASSGGGTGDVFRAYEQYF | TGTGCCAGCAGCGGTGGCGGGACAGGGGACGTATTTCGGGCTTACGAGCAGTACTTC
NA | 12 | TRBJ1-2 | TRBV7-2 | NA | CASSFEGYGYTF | TGTGCCAGCAGCTTTGAGGGTTATGGCTACACCTTC
NA | 14 | TRBJ1-4 | TRBV7-9 | TRBD1 | CASSLDRVNEKLFF | TGTGCCAGCAGCCTCGACAGGGTGAATGAAAAACTGTTTTTT
few | 13 | TRBJ2-7 | TRBV10-3 | TRBD2 | CAHRRGSEYEQYF | TGTGCCCACAGGCGGGGGTCGGAGTACGAGCAGTACTTC
NA | 14 | TRBJ2-7 | TRBV28 | TRBD2 | CASSFALAVYEQYF | TGTGCCAGCAGTTTTGCCCTAGCGGTCTACGAGCAGTACTTC
once | 15 | TRBJ2-2 | TRBV11-2 | NA | CASSLVGVYTGELFF | TGTGCCAGCAGCTTAGTCGGGGTATATACCGGGGAGCTGTTTTTT
few | 16 | TRBJ2-1 | TRBV5-1 | TRBD2 | CASSEGGLSGRNEQFF | TGCGCCAGCAGCGAGGGAGGTCTTAGCGGGAGAAATGAGCAGTTCTTC
NA | 16 | TRBJ2-7 | TRBV19 | TRBD2 | CASSPTGGRTYYEQYF | TGTGCCAGTAGCCCCACGGGGGGACGGACATATTACGAGCAGTACTTC
NA | 18 | TRBJ1-3 | TRBV4-1 | TRBD1 | CASSQVRQGLFRGDTIYF | TGCGCCAGCAGCCAAGTGAGACAGGGGCTTTTCCGCGGGGACACCATATATTTT